This record looks at one T cell receptor (beta chain) sequence and its context. What it recognizes is unknown. The study ran its PCR with 60 Vbeta and 13 Jbeta primers. Sequencing was performed with immunoSEQ multiplex PCR; in TCRdb, only in-frame clones are kept and a portion is missing. The data show about 160,000 clones, 80% seen once. With 3 bases clipped from V and 8 bases from J, the junction kept 8 bases outside the gene matches. The CDR3 sequence is 15 residues long. CDR1 SGHRS and CDR2 YFSETQ come from the germline V gene. This specimen comes from a study of cytomegalovirus exposure and HLA in healthy donors. Notes on the study in general: Some public TCRs appeared in many individuals, while most sequences were rare. About 87% or about 30% of the time was how often most TCR beta V segments were productive, according to an earlier analysis. For TCR beta chains, V- and J-gene trimming was later linked to a missense DCLRE1C variant.

Healthy donors of bone marrow made up the group. The rearrangement joins TRBV5-1 to TRBJ2-5; 12 nucleotides align to TRBD2. The source material was PBMCs. The sequence was obtained from a male donor in good health and CMV-seropositive. The CDR3 DNA reads TGCGCCAGCAGCTCTGAGACTAGCGGGAGAATTACCCAGTACTTC. Its translation: CASSSETSGRITQYF.